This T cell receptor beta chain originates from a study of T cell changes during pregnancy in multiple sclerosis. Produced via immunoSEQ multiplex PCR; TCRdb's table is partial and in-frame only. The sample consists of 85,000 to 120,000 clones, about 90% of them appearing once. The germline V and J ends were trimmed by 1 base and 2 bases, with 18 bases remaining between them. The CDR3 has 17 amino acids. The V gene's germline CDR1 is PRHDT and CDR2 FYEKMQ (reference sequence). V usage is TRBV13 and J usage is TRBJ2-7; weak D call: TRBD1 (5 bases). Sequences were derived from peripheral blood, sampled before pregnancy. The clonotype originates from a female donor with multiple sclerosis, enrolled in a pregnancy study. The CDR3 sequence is CASSLEGLGATTYEQYF. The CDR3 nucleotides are TGTGCCAGCAGCTTAGAGGGGCTGGGTGCCACCACCTACGAGCAGTACTTC.